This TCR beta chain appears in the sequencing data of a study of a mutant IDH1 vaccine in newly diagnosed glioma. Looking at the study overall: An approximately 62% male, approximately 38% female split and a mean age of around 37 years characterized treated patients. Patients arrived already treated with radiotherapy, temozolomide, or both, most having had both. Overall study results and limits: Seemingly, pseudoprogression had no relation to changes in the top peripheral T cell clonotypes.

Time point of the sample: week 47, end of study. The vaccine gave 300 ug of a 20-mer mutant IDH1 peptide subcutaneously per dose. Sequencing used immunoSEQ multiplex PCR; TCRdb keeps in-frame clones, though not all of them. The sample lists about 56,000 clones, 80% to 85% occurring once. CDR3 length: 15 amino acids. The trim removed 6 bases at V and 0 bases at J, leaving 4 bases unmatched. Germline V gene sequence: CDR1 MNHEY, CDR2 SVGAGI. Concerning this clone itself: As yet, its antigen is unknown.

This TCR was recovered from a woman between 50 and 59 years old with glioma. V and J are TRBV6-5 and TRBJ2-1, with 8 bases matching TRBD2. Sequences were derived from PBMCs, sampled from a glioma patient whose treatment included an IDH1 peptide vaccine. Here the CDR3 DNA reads TGTGCCAGCAGGCGCGGGGGGAGCTCCTACAATGAGCAGTTCTTC. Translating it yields CASRRGGSSYNEQFF.